A single sample gave rise to the 5 T cell receptor beta chains below, sequenced in a study of Graves' ophthalmopathy and Graves' hyperthyroidism. Amplification from RNA transcripts yielded the TCR beta CDR3 regions. HTBI-primed RT-PCR formed the first round, and a multiplex PCR formed the second. TCRdb analysed the multiplex PCR reads with MiXCR anew, one entry per CDR3 protein. The sample lists around 170,000 distinct CDR3 sequences, 30% to 45% seen once, with 5.8% in the top ten. Specimen: peripheral blood. The receptors come from a middle-aged woman with Graves' ophthalmopathy.

The chain recombines TRBV6-1 with TRBJ2-7; TRBD1 matches at 10 bases. Germline CDR1 reads MNHNS; CDR2 reads SASEGT. The CDR3 is made up of 15 amino acids. Trimming took 4 bases from V and 4 from J; bases not matched to a gene: 7. For the CDR3, the DNA is TGTGCCAGCAGTGTAGGGACAGGGGTGATGTACGAGCAGTACTTC. This encodes CASSVGTGVMYEQYF.

This clonotype occurred many times. The chain carries TRBV19 and TRBJ1-1; D not certain. The length of the CDR3 is 14 residues. Trimming removed 1 base at V and 0 bases at J, with 6 bases between. The germline V gene encodes CDR1 LNHDA and CDR2 SQIVND (reference sequence). CDR3 DNA: TGTGCCAGTAGTATAGTCGGGCTGAACACTGAAGCTTTCTTT. It encodes CASSIVGLNTEAFF.

This clonotype was detected ten times or more. The chain combines TRBV7-2 with TRBJ1-1; the D is unclear. CDR1 and CDR2 (germline): SGHTA, FQGNSA. The CDR3 extends over 11 amino acids. Trimming shortened V by 5 bases and J by 11 bases, and 12 bases separated the two germline ends. CDR3 in DNA: TGTGCCAGCAGCCGTTCGTCCGCTGCTTTCTTT. Protein: CASSRSSAAFF.

This clonotype showed up many times. The J gene is TRBJ1-5, the V gene TRBV28; 8 bases match TRBD1. Germline V gene lookup returns CDR1 MDHEN and CDR2 SYDVKM. The CDR3 extends over 14 amino acids. The V gene end was trimmed by 4 bases and the J gene end by 7 bases; junction bases not matched to a gene: 6. The CDR3 protein is CASSSPTGAQPQHF. The CDR3 nucleotides read TGTGCCAGCAGTTCACCGACAGGGGCGCAGCCCCAGCATTTT.

This clonotype has at least ten counts. The V gene is TRBV20-1, the J gene TRBJ2-7, with TRBD1 as a possible D gene (6 bases). The CDR3 covers 13 residues. CDR1 and CDR2 (germline): DFQATT, SNEGSKA (reference sequence). Trimming took off 6 bases at V and 2 bases at J, with 14 bases between the two ends. This chain's CDR3 is CSANRQVTYEQYF. Here the CDR3 DNA reads TGCAGTGCAAATAGACAGGTCACCTACGAGCAGTACTTC.